Below are 15 T cell receptor beta chains sequenced from a single sample in a study of T cell changes during pregnancy in multiple sclerosis. Only in-frame clones appear in the TCRdb table, and some are missing; sequencing was by immunoSEQ multiplex PCR. The sample holds fewer than 15,000 clones, roughly 85% seen once. The sequenced sample was CD8+ T cells from peripheral blood mononuclear cells, obtained in the first trimester of pregnancy. These receptors were taken from a female donor with multiple sclerosis, enrolled in a pregnancy study.

The V and J genes are TRBV11-2 and TRBJ1-1; 7 positions agree with TRBD1. V shed 3 bases, J shed 7 bases, and the junction held 5 bases outside the gene matches. CDR1 is SGHAT and CDR2 is FQNNGV in the germline V gene. CDR3 length: 13 residues. CDR3 loop: CASSLGDRFEAFF. The CDR3 bases are TGTGCCAGCAGCTTGGGGGACAGATTTGAAGCTTTCTTT.

V gene TRBV27 combines with J gene TRBJ2-7; 8 nucleotides match TRBD2. Germline loops: CDR1 MNHEY, CDR2 SMNVEV (reference sequence). There are 12 residues in the CDR3. The junction had 4 bases not matched to a gene; V was cut back by 8 bases and J by 4 bases. The CDR3 reads CASGLAMYEQYF. The CDR3, as DNA: TGTGCCAGCGGACTAGCAATGTACGAGCAGTACTTC.

The chain employs TRBV5-4 and TRBJ1-1, with TRBD1 as a possible D gene (6 bases). Per the germline V gene, CDR1 is SGHNT and CDR2 is YYREEE (reference sequence). Trimming took 4 bases from V and 4 from J, leaving 14 bases between them. The CDR3 is 14 residues long. The CDR3 sequence is CASSSTQGPTEAFF. The CDR3 nucleotides are TGTGCCAGCAGCAGCACACAGGGTCCCACTGAAGCTTTCTTT.

The sample holds one count of this clone. The chain carries TRBV27 and TRBJ2-2; TRBD2 aligns across 11 bases. This CDR3 region has 17 residues. Trimming cost V 2 bases and J 4 bases; bases outside gene matches: 6. Looked up from germline, CDR1 is MNHEY and CDR2 is SMNVEV (reference sequence). CDR3 amino acids: CASSLHGTSGPTGELFF. CDR3 nucleotides: TGTGCCAGCAGTTTACATGGGACTAGCGGCCCCACCGGGGAGCTGTTTTTT.

V is TRBV7-9 and J is TRBJ2-7; perhaps TRBD2 as D (6 bases). The germline V gene has CDR1 SEHNR and CDR2 FQNEAQ (reference sequence). The CDR3 is 15 residues long. Trimming removed 3 bases at V and 4 bases at J, with 16 bases between. The CDR3 reads CASSLITGGRYEQYF. DNA for the CDR3: TGTGCCAGCAGCTTGATAACAGGAGGGAGGTACGAGCAGTACTTC.

The chain carries TRBV13 and TRBJ2-1; D possibly corresponds to TRBD1 (6 bases). Deletions cut 0 bases from V and 3 bases from J, with 9 bases between. The CDR3 spans 15 residues. Germline CDR1 PRHDT, CDR2 FYEKMQ (reference sequence). CDR3 sequence reads: CASSLGRGFYNEQFF. CDR3 sequence (DNA): TGTGCCAGCAGCTTAGGCAGGGGTTTCTACAATGAGCAGTTCTTC.

The V gene is TRBV15, the J gene TRBJ2-7; 10 nucleotides align to TRBD2. J was trimmed by 0 bases and V by 0 bases; bases with no gene match: 5. Germline CDR1 is LNHNV and CDR2 is YYDKDF (reference sequence). This CDR3 is 17 amino acids long. CDR3 region: CATSRDRVAGGSYEQYF. Written as DNA, the CDR3 is TGTGCCACCAGCAGAGATCGGGTAGCGGGAGGCTCCTACGAGCAGTACTTC.

The CDR3 spells CATRYPLESNEQFF. The CDR3, as DNA: TGTGCCACCAGGTATCCGCTTGAGAGCAATGAGCAGTTCTTC. The chain recombines TRBV15 with TRBJ2-1, with D unclear. The CDR3 totals 14 residues. Germline V CDR1 and CDR2: LNHNV, YYDKDF (reference sequence). Trimming took off 6 bases at V and 6 bases at J, with 15 bases between the two ends.

The V call is TRBV7-6, the J call TRBJ2-7; maybe TRBD1 (6 bases). Germline CDR1 SGHVS, CDR2 FNYEAQ. The CDR3 covers 14 residues. Trimming left V 4 bases short and J 3 bases short, with 13 bases between. The CDR3 loop reads CASSSKTGVYEQYF. The CDR3 DNA reads TGTGCCAGCAGCTCTAAGACAGGTGTCTACGAGCAGTACTTC.

In this sample, this clone turned up once. The chain links TRBV15 to TRBJ2-7; D is possibly TRBD1 (6 bases). V was shortened by 0 bases and J by 4 bases, with 13 bases between the two germline ends. The CDR3 is 15 amino acids. Germline CDR1 and CDR2: LNHNV and YYDKDF (reference sequence). Here the CDR3 reads CATSREAQGNYEQYF. The DNA for the CDR3 is TGTGCCACCAGCAGAGAAGCACAGGGTAATTACGAGCAGTACTTC. The variable domain in full, completed from reference TRBV15 and TRBJ2-7, reads DAMVIQNPRYQVTQFGKPVTLSCSQTLNHNVMYWYQQKSSQAPKLLFHYYDKDFNNEADTPDNFQSRRPNTSFCFLDIRSPGLGDTAMYLCATSREAQGNYEQYFGPGTRLTVT.

This rearrangement joins TRBV9 to TRBJ1-2; TRBD1 matches at 7 bases. Germline assignment: CDR1 SGDLS and CDR2 YYNGEE. J was trimmed by 8 bases and V by 3 bases; bases with no gene match: 13. This CDR3 has 15 amino acids. The CDR3 protein is CASSGDRERFRGYTF. The CDR3 bases are TGTGCCAGCAGCGGTGACAGGGAACGGTTTAGAGGCTACACCTTC.

The chain combines TRBV6-5 with TRBJ2-7, with D perhaps TRBD2 (6 bases). Trimming removed 6 bases from V and 0 bases from J, with 12 bases in between. Germline CDR1 MNHEY, CDR2 SVGAGI. The CDR3 extends over 14 amino acids. The CDR3 spells CASSPSGVSYEQYF. In nucleotides, the CDR3 is TGTGCCAGCAGCCCCTCGGGGGTCTCCTACGAGCAGTACTTC.

This clone came up once. The chain combines TRBV6-4 with TRBJ2-3, with D perhaps TRBD2 (5 bases). This CDR3 spans 14 amino acids. Germline loops: CDR1 MRHNA, CDR2 SNTAGT. V shed 6 bases and J shed 2 bases, with 12 bases lying between them. CDR3 sequence reads: CASRGSRDTDTQYF. The CDR3 coding sequence is TGTGCCAGCAGAGGTTCCCGGGACACAGATACGCAGTATTTT.

The rearrangement links TRBV30 to TRBJ1-2; D might be TRBD1 (5 bases). Between the trimmed V and J ends, which lost 5 bases and 3 bases, there was a span of 19 bases. The CDR3 totals 15 residues. Germline V gives CDR1 GTSNPN, CDR2 SVGIG (reference sequence). CDR3 loop: CAWGEYRITYYGYTF. CDR3 nucleotide sequence: TGTGCCTGGGGGGAATACAGGATAACGTACTATGGCTACACCTTC. The full variable domain, rest sourced from reference TRBV30 and TRBJ1-2, is SQTIHQWPATLVQPVGSPLSLECTVEGTSNPNLYWYRQAAGRGLQLLFYSVGIGQISSEVPQNLSASRPQDRQFILSSKKLLLSDSGFYLCAWGEYRITYYGYTFGSGTRLTVV.

The rearrangement links TRBV19 to TRBJ1-2; possibly TRBD1 for D (5 bases). The V end was cut by 7 bases, the J end by 4 bases, with 10 bases between. Germline CDR1 and CDR2: LNHDA and SQIVND (reference sequence). This CDR3 region has 12 residues. CDR3 nucleotides: TGTGCCAGTAAGGGCAGGGCCTATGGCTACACCTTC. It yields the protein CASKGRAYGYTF.